This note documents a single TCR beta chain sequence. Its antigen is still unknown. The data originate from a study of cytomegalovirus exposure and HLA in healthy donors. PCR used 60 Vbeta primers and 13 Jbeta primers. Clones were read by immunoSEQ multiplex PCR, and TCRdb kept only the in-frame ones, dropping some. There are 150,000 to 200,000 clones in the sample; just under 80% occur only once, and 4.5% to 7.5% lies in the top ten. This CDR3 is 15 amino acids long. Germline V CDR1 and CDR2: MDHEN, SYDVKM. The germline V and J ends were trimmed by 7 bases and 7 bases, with 22 bases remaining between them. General study findings and limits: Accurate prediction of HLA-A and HLA-B alleles (for most subjects) was reportedly achieved from TCR beta sequences. In a later analysis, TCR beta V- and J-gene trimming showed a link to a missense DCLRE1C variant. As confirmed in vitro, a few CMV-associated chains were specific for CMV antigens.

The chain is built from TRBV28 and TRBJ1-2; tentative D call: TRBD1 (5 bases). Sequencing was done on a sample of PBMCs. The receptor comes from a woman in her thirties in good health and CMV-seropositive. In DNA, the CDR3 is TGTGCCAGCACCCCCGCGGTGGGACGGGGGAGTGGCTACACCTTC. Translated: CASTPAVGRGSGYTF.